The rows below give T cell receptor beta chains drawn from one sample of a study of blood T cells in healthy people across ages. TCRdb independently ran MiXCR on the 5' RACE reads; one entry per CDR3 protein. Of about 800,000 distinct CDR3 sequences in the sample, roughly 46% are singletons; the top ten hold around a sixth. The specimen was blood. The receptors here all came from a man older than 75 in good health. CDR3s leave out the opening cysteine and the closing phenylalanine or tryptophan. Fields, in order: CDR3 length, D gene, V gene, CDR3 protein. D genes are given only for firm matches.

len: 10
d_gene: -
v_gene: TRBV30
CDR3aa: AWTRDSNEQF

len: 13
d_gene: -
v_gene: TRBV7-2
CDR3aa: ASSLGTGRAYEQY

len: 16
d_gene: TRBD1
v_gene: TRBV2
CDR3aa: ASSGRTGALSPNQPQH

len: 13
d_gene: -
v_gene: TRBV13
CDR3aa: ASSLGGEGIYEQY

len: 11
d_gene: -
v_gene: TRBV4-3
CDR3aa: ASSQDWSTLQF

len: 12
d_gene: TRBD1
v_gene: TRBV3-1
CDR3aa: ASSATGGDTEAF

len: 12
d_gene: TRBD1
v_gene: TRBV5-1
CDR3aa: ASSLGTGSPILH

len: 13
d_gene: -
v_gene: TRBV4-3
CDR3aa: ASSLDRTTNEKLF

len: 11
d_gene: -
v_gene: TRBV27
CDR3aa: ASSSRIDYEQY

len: 15
d_gene: TRBD2
v_gene: TRBV24-1
CDR3aa: ATSDSGTSAFTDTQY